This section outlines one T cell receptor beta chain sequence together with its context. The entry originates in a study of blood T cell repertoires in COVID-19. The overall study: Spain, Italy and the United States supplied samples that represented acute and convalescent COVID-19. T cells, B-cell-depleted T cells, or PBMCs provided the cDNA or gDNA that served as material.

As processed by the authors: Quantification of nucleated cells was approximated via reference gene primer amplification. Produced via immunoSEQ multiplex PCR; TCRdb's table is partial and in-frame only. The V and J calls and clone size come from that table; D and trimming were worked out from the DNA. Among around 250,000 clones listed, 80% to 90% were seen once. From germline, CDR1 is KGHSH and CDR2 LQKENI. The CDR3 has 14 amino acids. Trimming took 4 bases from V and 1 from J, leaving 10 bases between them. The sequence was collected from a man at least 80 years old with acute or convalescent COVID-19. This sequence joins TRBV18 and TRBJ1-1; D call uncertain. Sequencing was performed on peripheral blood. The CDR3 loop reads CASSQELRNTEAFF. The CDR3 coding sequence is TGTGCCAGCTCACAAGAATTGAGGAACACTGAAGCTTTCTTT.